A selection of T cell receptor beta chains follows, all from one sample in a study of human T cells and chemical hapten exposure. TCRdb recomputed calls from the RACE reads with MiXCR, one row per CDR3 protein. Of approximately 120,000 distinct CDR3 sequences listed, about a tenth are singletons. This specimen was whole blood, taken in connection with sensitization to the hapten diphenylcyclopropenone (DPC). The receptors derive from a woman aged 40 to 50 with alopecia areata. Some clones in this sample may be carry-over from other donors' samples. The CDR3 runs from the conserved cysteine through the conserved F or W. Each record gives: J gene, clone size, D gene, V gene, CDR3 DNA, CDR3 protein. D genes are given only for firm matches. Not all rows give a size; the values are once, few, many and, for expanded clones, a class.

j_gene: TRBJ2-7; abundance: NA; d_gene: TRBD1; v_gene: TRBV6-6; CDR3nt: TGTGCTGGGGGACAGACAACCTACGAGCAGTACTTC; CDR3aa: CAGGQTTYEQYF
j_gene: TRBJ2-7; abundance: many; d_gene: NA; v_gene: TRBV7-2; CDR3nt: TGTGCCAGCAGCTTATTTACGGGGGCCAAAGGAGAGCAGTACTTC; CDR3aa: CASSLFTGAKGEQYF
j_gene: TRBJ1-1; abundance: many; d_gene: NA; v_gene: TRBV13; CDR3nt: TGTGCCAGCAGCTTATGGGGGAACACTGAAGCTTTCTTT; CDR3aa: CASSLWGNTEAFF
j_gene: TRBJ2-1; abundance: many; d_gene: TRBD2; v_gene: TRBV5-1; CDR3nt: TGCGCCAGCAGGCCGGGAGGGTCGGGCTCCTACAATGAGCAGTTCTTC; CDR3aa: CASRPGGSGSYNEQFF
j_gene: TRBJ1-6; abundance: NA; d_gene: NA; v_gene: TRBV4-3; CDR3nt: TGCGCCAGCAGCCAAAGACTGGACCTCGGGGGTTCACCCCTCCACTTT; CDR3aa: CASSQRLDLGGSPLHF
j_gene: TRBJ2-5; abundance: NA; d_gene: NA; v_gene: TRBV21-1; CDR3nt: TGTGCCAGCAGCAAAGTGGGAGGGAGGAAAGAGACCCAGTACTTC; CDR3aa: CASSKVGGRKETQYF
j_gene: TRBJ1-1; abundance: many; d_gene: TRBD1; v_gene: TRBV12-3/TRBV12-4; CDR3nt: TGTGCCAGCAGTTTCTCCGGGACAGGGGGCACTGAAGCTTTCTTT; CDR3aa: CASSFSGTGGTEAFF
j_gene: TRBJ2-2; abundance: few; d_gene: NA; v_gene: TRBV18; CDR3nt: TGTGCCAGCTCACCAGTAGACACCGGGGAGCTGTTTTTT; CDR3aa: CASSPVDTGELFF
j_gene: TRBJ1-3; abundance: many; d_gene: TRBD1; v_gene: TRBV27; CDR3nt: TGTGCCAGCAGCCCGACAGGGATAACTGGAAACACCATATATTTT; CDR3aa: CASSPTGITGNTIYF
j_gene: TRBJ2-7; abundance: many; d_gene: TRBD1; v_gene: TRBV15; CDR3nt: TGTGCCACCAGCAGAGAAGGACAGGCCTACGAGCAGTACTTC; CDR3aa: CATSREGQAYEQYF
j_gene: TRBJ2-7; abundance: many; d_gene: NA; v_gene: TRBV5-4; CDR3nt: TGTGCCAGCAGCGGGGGCGGATCCTACGAGCAGTACTTC; CDR3aa: CASSGGGSYEQYF
j_gene: TRBJ1-1; abundance: many; d_gene: NA; v_gene: TRBV3-1; CDR3nt: TGTGCCAGCAGCCCTCTTATCCACCCCACTGAAGCTTTCTTT; CDR3aa: CASSPLIHPTEAFF
j_gene: TRBJ2-1; abundance: NA; d_gene: TRBD2; v_gene: TRBV20-1; CDR3nt: TGCAGTGCTCCCCCCAGCGGGGGGGCCAATGAGCAGTTCTTC; CDR3aa: CSAPPSGGANEQFF
j_gene: TRBJ2-7; abundance: many; d_gene: TRBD2; v_gene: TRBV5-1; CDR3nt: TGCGCCAGCAGCTCCCATACTAGCGGGCCCCCCTACGAGCAGTACTTC; CDR3aa: CASSSHTSGPPYEQYF
j_gene: TRBJ2-1; abundance: many; d_gene: NA; v_gene: TRBV7-9; CDR3nt: TGTGCCAGCAGCTTAGGGACCAATGAGCAGTTCTTC; CDR3aa: CASSLGTNEQFF
j_gene: TRBJ1-1; abundance: few; d_gene: NA; v_gene: TRBV2; CDR3nt: TGTGCCAGCAGTGTTGGCTGGAACACTGAAGCTTTCTTT; CDR3aa: CASSVGWNTEAFF
j_gene: TRBJ2-1; abundance: NA; d_gene: NA; v_gene: TRBV6-2/TRBV6-3; CDR3nt: TGTGCCGCCACCAGGGGTGATGAGCAGTTCTTC; CDR3aa: CAATRGDEQFF
j_gene: TRBJ1-1; abundance: NA; d_gene: NA; v_gene: TRBV7-9; CDR3nt: TGTGCCAGCAGCTTAATGACAGTGCCTGAAGCTTTCTTT; CDR3aa: CASSLMTVPEAFF
j_gene: TRBJ2-3; abundance: NA; d_gene: NA; v_gene: TRBV28; CDR3nt: TGTGCCAGCAACGAAGGTAGCGGCACAGATACGCAGTATTTT; CDR3aa: CASNEGSGTDTQYF
j_gene: TRBJ2-1; abundance: NA; d_gene: NA; v_gene: TRBV7-8; CDR3nt: TGTGCCAGCAACCCTAGGGGTCGTTCAAATGAGCAGTTCTTC; CDR3aa: CASNPRGRSNEQFF
j_gene: TRBJ1-1; abundance: many; d_gene: NA; v_gene: TRBV27; CDR3nt: TGTGCCAGCAGTTTTATGGGGAGTAACAGGGTGGGGGACACTGAAGCTTTCTTT; CDR3aa: CASSFMGSNRVGDTEAFF
j_gene: TRBJ1-5; abundance: few; d_gene: TRBD1; v_gene: TRBV19; CDR3nt: TGTGCCAGTAGCTTACAGGGGGGCAATCAGCCCCAGCATTTT; CDR3aa: CASSLQGGNQPQHF
j_gene: TRBJ1-1; abundance: NA; d_gene: NA; v_gene: TRBV6-5; CDR3nt: TGTGCCGGCAGTTACAGCGGGACACTCAGCACTGAAGCTTTCTTT; CDR3aa: CAGSYSGTLSTEAFF
j_gene: TRBJ1-2; abundance: NA; d_gene: TRBD1; v_gene: TRBV20-1; CDR3nt: TGCAGTGCTAGAGATCAAGCAATGGGACAGCAATATGGCTACACCTTC; CDR3aa: CSARDQAMGQQYGYTF
j_gene: TRBJ1-1; abundance: few; d_gene: NA; v_gene: TRBV29-1; CDR3nt: TGCAGCGTTGAAGGGGGGGGCTTAGGAGCTTTCTTT; CDR3aa: CSVEGGGLGAFF
j_gene: TRBJ2-3; abundance: few; d_gene: TRBD1; v_gene: TRBV10-3; CDR3nt: TGTGCCATGAAGGGGGCTTTCCCCACAGATACGCAGTATTTT; CDR3aa: CAMKGAFPTDTQYF
j_gene: TRBJ1-2; abundance: NA; d_gene: TRBD1; v_gene: TRBV30; CDR3nt: TGTGCCTGGACTCGGGACAGGGGGCAACATGGCTACACCTTC; CDR3aa: CAWTRDRGQHGYTF
j_gene: TRBJ2-6; abundance: NA; d_gene: TRBD1; v_gene: TRBV7-9; CDR3nt: TGTGCCAGCAGCTTAGGGACAGGGGTCTCTGGGGCCAACGTCCTGACTTTC; CDR3aa: CASSLGTGVSGANVLTF
j_gene: TRBJ2-2; abundance: many; d_gene: NA; v_gene: TRBV14; CDR3nt: TGTGCCAGCAGCCAACGTACCGGGGAGCTGTTTTTT; CDR3aa: CASSQRTGELFF
j_gene: TRBJ1-3; abundance: NA; d_gene: NA; v_gene: TRBV18; CDR3nt: TGTGCCAGCTCACCTCCAAACGGGGGCACCATATATTTT; CDR3aa: CASSPPNGGTIYF
j_gene: TRBJ1-2; abundance: few; d_gene: NA; v_gene: TRBV5-1; CDR3nt: TGCGCCAGCAGCCCCGAGATGGGAGCGACTTATGGCTACACCTTC; CDR3aa: CASSPEMGATYGYTF
j_gene: TRBJ2-3; abundance: NA; d_gene: TRBD1; v_gene: TRBV7-2; CDR3nt: TGTGCCAGCAGCCGTGCCCGACAGGGGTCAGATACGCAGTATTTT; CDR3aa: CASSRARQGSDTQYF
j_gene: TRBJ2-1; abundance: few; d_gene: NA; v_gene: TRBV7-9; CDR3nt: TGTGCCAGCAGCAAAATATGGAGGAGCTCCTACAATGAGCAGTTCTTC; CDR3aa: CASSKIWRSSYNEQFF
j_gene: TRBJ2-1; abundance: many; d_gene: NA; v_gene: TRBV6-1; CDR3nt: TGTGCCAGCAGTGAAGCGGGTAGCCTGATCTATGAGCAGTTCTTC; CDR3aa: CASSEAGSLIYEQFF
j_gene: TRBJ2-7; abundance: many; d_gene: TRBD2; v_gene: TRBV27; CDR3nt: TGTGCCAGCAGCTCACGACTAGCGGCAACCTACGAGCAGTACTTC; CDR3aa: CASSSRLAATYEQYF
j_gene: TRBJ1-5; abundance: many; d_gene: TRBD1; v_gene: TRBV25-1; CDR3nt: TGTGCCAGCAGTGGGACAGGTAGCAATCAGCCCCAGCATTTT; CDR3aa: CASSGTGSNQPQHF
j_gene: TRBJ2-1; abundance: many; d_gene: NA; v_gene: TRBV11-2; CDR3nt: TGTGCCAGCAGCTGGAGCCCGGCAGAAGCTTACAATGAGCAGTTCTTC; CDR3aa: CASSWSPAEAYNEQFF
j_gene: TRBJ1-1; abundance: few; d_gene: NA; v_gene: TRBV7-2; CDR3nt: TGTGCCAGCAGCGAGGGCCCGGGGAACACTGAAGCTTTCTTT; CDR3aa: CASSEGPGNTEAFF
j_gene: TRBJ2-5; abundance: few; d_gene: TRBD2; v_gene: TRBV7-2; CDR3nt: TGTGCCAGCAGCTTAGTACTAGCGGGGGGGATGGAGACCCAGTACTTC; CDR3aa: CASSLVLAGGMETQYF
j_gene: TRBJ2-7; abundance: NA; d_gene: TRBD2; v_gene: TRBV4-3; CDR3nt: TGCGCCAGCAGCCAAGATCGCAGCGGGGGATCCCTGGAGCAGTACTTC; CDR3aa: CASSQDRSGGSLEQYF
j_gene: TRBJ2-3; abundance: NA; d_gene: NA; v_gene: TRBV29-1; CDR3nt: TGCAGCGTAAGATCAGGTTTTTACACAGATACGCAGTATTTT; CDR3aa: CSVRSGFYTDTQYF
j_gene: TRBJ1-4; abundance: NA; d_gene: TRBD1; v_gene: TRBV20-1; CDR3nt: TGCAGTGCTAGGTGGGACAGGGTTAATGAAAAACTGTTTTTT; CDR3aa: CSARWDRVNEKLFF
j_gene: TRBJ1-3; abundance: NA; d_gene: NA; v_gene: TRBV29-1; CDR3nt: TGCAGCGCGGGGACCTCTGGAAACACCATATATTTT; CDR3aa: CSAGTSGNTIYF
j_gene: TRBJ1-6; abundance: many; d_gene: NA; v_gene: TRBV12-3/TRBV12-4; CDR3nt: TGTGCCAGCACCTATAATTCACCCCTCCACTTT; CDR3aa: CASTYNSPLHF
j_gene: TRBJ1-2; abundance: NA; d_gene: NA; v_gene: TRBV29-1; CDR3nt: TGCAGCGTTGAACCCTCTCTGACACAAACTTATACCTTC; CDR3aa: CSVEPSLTQTYTF
j_gene: TRBJ2-5; abundance: few; d_gene: TRBD2; v_gene: TRBV24-1; CDR3nt: TGTGCCACCAGTGAGGGAGGGCTCGGGGAGACCCAGTACTTC; CDR3aa: CATSEGGLGETQYF
j_gene: TRBJ2-5; abundance: many; d_gene: TRBD2; v_gene: TRBV6-2/TRBV6-3; CDR3nt: TGTGCCAGCGGACGGACTAGCGGGGCGCAAGAGACCCAGTACTTC; CDR3aa: CASGRTSGAQETQYF
j_gene: TRBJ2-7; abundance: many; d_gene: TRBD1; v_gene: TRBV20-1; CDR3nt: TGCAGTGCCAATGAAATTGGGACAGGGATCGACGAGCAGTACTTC; CDR3aa: CSANEIGTGIDEQYF
j_gene: TRBJ2-7; abundance: many; d_gene: TRBD1; v_gene: TRBV29-1; CDR3nt: TGCAGCGCGGGGACAGGGGGCGAGCAGTACTTC; CDR3aa: CSAGTGGEQYF
j_gene: TRBJ2-7; abundance: NA; d_gene: NA; v_gene: TRBV4-1; CDR3nt: TGCGCCAGCAGCCAAGATCTATGGGGTGGAGACTACGAGCAGTACTTC; CDR3aa: CASSQDLWGGDYEQYF
j_gene: TRBJ2-1; abundance: many; d_gene: TRBD1; v_gene: TRBV7-6; CDR3nt: TGTGCCAGCAGCTCGTTGCCCGCCGGGACAGGGGTCATCGATGAGCAGTTCTTC; CDR3aa: CASSSLPAGTGVIDEQFF
j_gene: TRBJ1-1; abundance: NA; d_gene: NA; v_gene: TRBV10-2; CDR3nt: TGCGCCAGCAGTGAGTGGGGGGGCAAGACTGAAGCTTTCTTT; CDR3aa: CASSEWGGKTEAFF
j_gene: TRBJ2-1; abundance: NA; d_gene: TRBD2; v_gene: TRBV12-5; CDR3nt: TGTGCTAGTGGTACGGGACTAGCGGGCACCGGTGAGCAGTTCTTC; CDR3aa: CASGTGLAGTGEQFF